The entry below gives a single T cell receptor beta chain sequence along with its context. Each CDR3 protein gets one entry after TCRdb re-called the 5' RACE reads with MiXCR. The sample has some 37,000 distinct CDR3 sequences; roughly 7.2% are singletons. This record comes from a study of spatial heterogeneity in lung cancer. Time point here: sample taken at primary tumor resection. Sequencing covered unsorted whole RNA taken from tumor, nontumor lung or frozen PBMC. V lost 5 bases and J lost 7; bases outside the gene matches: 5. Per the germline V gene, CDR1 is SGHTA and CDR2 is FQGNSA. There are 13 residues in the CDR3.

This specimen was PBMCs, taken at surgery. This receptor was obtained from a female donor with early-stage non-small cell lung cancer. The V gene is TRBV7-2, the J gene TRBJ2-5, with 9 bases lining up with TRBD1. CDR3 sequence reads: CASSRGQGATQYF. Written as DNA, the CDR3 is TGTGCCAGCAGCCGGGGACAGGGTGCGACCCAGTACTTC.